This TCR beta chain was sequenced during a study of blood T cells in healthy people across ages. Caucasian, healthy and from Russia, the donors were aged between about 6 and 90. Next came a second PCR, run for about 6 to 12 cycles, which used a sample-barcoded 5' primer along with a J-beta primer mix. From each sample, at least 3 million paired-end reads containing CDR3 were obtained. One entry per CDR3 protein, called by TCRdb with MiXCR from the 5' RACE reads. The sample has about 1 million distinct CDR3 sequences; 40% to 45% are singletons. V lost 1 base and J 5 bases, leaving 15 bases between the germline ends. The CDR3 loop spans 16 amino acids. The germline CDR1 and CDR2 sequences are SGHTA and FQGTGA.

Specimen: blood. This clonotype originated in an older woman in good health. The chain links TRBV7-3 to TRBJ2-1, with D possibly matching TRBD1 (5 bases). The CDR3 loop reads CASSLIGSRDNNEQFF. DNA for the CDR3: TGTGCCAGCAGCTTAATAGGCTCCAGGGATAACAATGAGCAGTTCTTC.